This TCR beta chain derives from a study of vaccination effects on CD4 cells after COVID-19. Under the ViraFEST assay, PBMC were stimulated with viral peptide pools so that antigen-specific CD4+ T cells expanded. Sequencing was performed afterwards. Culture lasted around eleven days before CD4+ T cell isolation. All vaccine recipients tested negative for nucleocapsid antibodies and had never contracted SARS-CoV-2 infection. This table comes from immunoSEQ multiplex PCR, and its TCRdb copy is limited to in-frame clones, with some not included. The table has some 28,000 clones, more than 60% seen once. As for this clone: Its antigen remains unidentified.

This TCR was recovered from a human donor who received a COVID-19 vaccine. The specimen was CD4+ T cells from PBMCs cultured with SARS-CoV-2 spike peptides, collected before COVID-19 vaccination.

CDR3 sequence reads: CASSQGRLRHYGYTF. CDR3 DNA sequence: TGTGCCAGCAGCCAGGGCCGCCTTAGACACTATGGCTACACCTTC. The chain uses TRBV14 and TRBJ1-2, with D unresolved. The CDR3 runs 15 residues. V lost 3 bases to trimming and J lost 3 bases, with 14 bases between them. Germline values: CDR1 SGHDN, CDR2 FVKESK.